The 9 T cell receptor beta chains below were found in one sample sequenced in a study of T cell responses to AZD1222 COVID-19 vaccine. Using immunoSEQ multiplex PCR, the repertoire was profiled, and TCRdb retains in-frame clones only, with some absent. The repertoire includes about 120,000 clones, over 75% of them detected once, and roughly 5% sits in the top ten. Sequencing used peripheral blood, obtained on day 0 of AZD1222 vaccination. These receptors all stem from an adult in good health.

CDR3 DNA sequence: TGTGCCAGCAGTACACAGGGGTACGGTGAAAAACTGTTTTTT. This gives the protein CASSTQGYGEKLFF. The rearrangement uses TRBV6-5 and TRBJ1-4; 7 nucleotides agree with TRBD1. There are 14 residues in the CDR3. The germline gives CDR1 MNHEY, CDR2 SVGAGI. Trimming removed 5 bases from V and 7 bases from J; junction bases left unmatched: 7.

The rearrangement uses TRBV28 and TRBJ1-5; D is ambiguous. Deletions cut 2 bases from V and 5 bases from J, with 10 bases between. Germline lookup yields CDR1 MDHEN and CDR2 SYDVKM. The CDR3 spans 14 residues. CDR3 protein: CASSLHSTYQPQHF. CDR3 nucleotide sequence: TGTGCCAGCAGTTTACACTCAACTTATCAGCCCCAGCATTTT.

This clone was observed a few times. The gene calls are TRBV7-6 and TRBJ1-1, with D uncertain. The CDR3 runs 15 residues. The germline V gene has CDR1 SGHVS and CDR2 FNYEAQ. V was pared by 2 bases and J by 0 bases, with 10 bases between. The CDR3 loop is CASSLRPGMNTEAFF. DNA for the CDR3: TGTGCCAGCAGCTTACGTCCAGGAATGAACACTGAAGCTTTCTTT.

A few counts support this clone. CDR3 region: CASSSTSGGAVATQYF. In nucleotides, the CDR3 is TGTGCCAGCAGCTCGACTAGCGGGGGGGCCGTTGCGACCCAGTACTTC. The V gene is TRBV7-2, the J gene TRBJ2-5; the match to TRBD2 covers 14 bases. The V and J ends lost 4 bases and 7 bases, in that order; junction bases with no gene match: 8. The CDR3 is 16 amino acids. Germline CDR1 SGHTA, CDR2 FQGNSA.

Here the CDR3 DNA reads TGTGCCAGCAGCTTAGGACACTTGACAGGGCCTAATCTTGGAAACACCATATATTTT. Protein: CASSLGHLTGPNLGNTIYF. The V call is TRBV7-9, the J call TRBJ1-3, with 7 positions matching TRBD1. Germline loops: CDR1 SEHNR, CDR2 FQNEAQ (reference sequence). Trimming at V came to 1 base and at J to 3 bases, leaving 15 bases not matched to a gene. This CDR3 is built from 19 residues.

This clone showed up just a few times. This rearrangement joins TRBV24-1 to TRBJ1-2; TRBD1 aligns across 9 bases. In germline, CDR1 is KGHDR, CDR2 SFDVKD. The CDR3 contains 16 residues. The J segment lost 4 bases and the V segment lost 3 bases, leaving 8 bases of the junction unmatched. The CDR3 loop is CATSDPDRGKGYGYTF. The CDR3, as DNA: TGTGCCACCAGTGATCCCGACAGGGGGAAAGGCTATGGCTACACCTTC.

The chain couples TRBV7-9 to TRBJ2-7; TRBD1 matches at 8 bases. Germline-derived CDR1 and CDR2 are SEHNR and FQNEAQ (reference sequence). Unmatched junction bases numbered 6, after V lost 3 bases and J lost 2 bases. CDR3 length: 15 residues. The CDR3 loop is CASSFIGTGPYEQYF. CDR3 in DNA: TGTGCCAGCAGCTTTATCGGGACAGGTCCCTACGAGCAGTACTTC.

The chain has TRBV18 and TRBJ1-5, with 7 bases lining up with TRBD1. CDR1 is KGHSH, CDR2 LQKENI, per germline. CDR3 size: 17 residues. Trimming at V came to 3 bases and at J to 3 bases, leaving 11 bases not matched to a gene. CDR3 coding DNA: TGTGCCAGCTCACCTCAGACGACAGGGACGAACAATCAGCCCCAGCATTTT. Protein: CASSPQTTGTNNQPQHF.

This CDR3 reads CASSTLGPQETQYF. The CDR3 nucleotides are TGTGCCAGCAGTACCTTGGGCCCCCAAGAGACCCAGTACTTC. The rearrangement uses TRBV11-2 and TRBJ2-5, with D unclear. Germline assignment: CDR1 SGHAT and CDR2 FQNNGV. CDR3 length: 14 residues. Trimming pared 6 bases from V and 1 base from J, leaving 12 bases between.